This entry is about one T cell receptor beta chain. Its antigen is still unknown. These data originate in a study of cytomegalovirus exposure and HLA in healthy donors. Study-level points and caveats: In a later analysis, a missense DCLRE1C variant was linked to TCR beta V- and J-gene trimming. Cytomegalovirus status was reportedly diagnosed by the classifier with high sensitivity and specificity.

The primer mix had 60 Vbeta and 13 Jbeta primers. Assay used: immunoSEQ multiplex PCR; TCRdb lists only in-frame clones, some missing. The listing records 130,000 or so clones. Sequences were obtained from PBMCs. The sequence came from a woman aged 18 to 35 in good health and CMV-seronegative.

The CDR3 coding sequence is TGTGCCAGCAGCTTTAGTCGACAGGGCACAGATACGCAGTATTTT. This encodes CASSFSRQGTDTQYF. The J gene is TRBJ2-3, the V gene TRBV7-9; D possibly corresponds to TRBD1 (6 bases). Deletions cut 3 bases from V and 1 base from J, with 11 bases between. This CDR3 contains 15 residues. CDR1 is SEHNR and CDR2 is FQNEAQ in the germline V gene (reference sequence).